This TCR beta chain was observed in a study of CD8 T cells in ankylosing spondylitis. Whole-study findings and limits: Matched ankylosing spondylitis synovial fluid reportedly showed significant enrichment of disease-linked clones. Some of the motif variants had earlier been found in reactive arthritis patients' fluid and blood.

This clonotype was observed a handful of times. Its antigen is undetermined. CDR3 length: 13 amino acids. The V end was cut by 1 base, the J end by 7 bases, with 7 bases between. With molecular barcodes, quantitative 5'-RACE was used to make the TCR beta libraries. From the 5' RACE reads, TCRdb called clonotypes with MiXCR, one entry per CDR3 protein. The data hold approximately 260,000 distinct CDR3 sequences, with about 20% observed a single time. The receptor's source is a male donor with ankylosing spondylitis or in good health (not recorded which). The sample was blood, either unsorted or a sorted T cell fraction (not recorded which). The genes are TRBV12-3 or TRBV12-4 and TRBJ2-2; a possible D gene is TRBD1 (5 bases). CDR3 in DNA: TGTGCCAGCAGTTTAGTAGGGGTCGGGGAGCTGTTTTTT. Amino acid sequence: CASSLVGVGELFF.